This T cell receptor (beta chain) was identified in a study of T cell responses to AZD1222 COVID-19 vaccine (dated by TCRdb to about 2021). Study-level background: TCR sequencing covered roughly 230 trial participants: some 210 given two doses of AZD1222 and 26 given two doses of MenACWY control vaccine. Trial participants were enrolled by age into subgroups of 18-55, 56-69 and 70-plus years, and about 150, 27 and 61 TCR-sequenced participants, respectively, were included in these subgroups.

Broad study findings and their caveats: Because no samples from the day 14 peak response were available, repertoires could be characterized only after the peak T cell response. CD4 TCRs associated with the vaccine covered the entire spike protein, and the dominant responses were in regions 160-218 and 743-854. Most participants were white British and females outnumbered males, and the authors suggested that clonal diversity may have been underestimated. After two AZD1222 doses, spike-specific TCR breadth and depth were significantly higher than at day 0 and than in MenACWY recipients. Nearly half of unique spike-specific TCRs reportedly recognized epitopes outside regions mutated in the B.1.351 and B.1.1.7 variants. The 56-69-year group was small, and its depth increase did not reach significance, likely because of low power. Only six or seven AZD1222 recipients were SARS-CoV-2 seropositive at baseline, limiting conclusions about previously exposed vaccinees.

The germline ends are 19 bases apart after V is trimmed by 4 bases and J by 11 bases. The germline V gene provides CDR1 SGHRS and CDR2 YFSETQ. Including cysteine and phenylalanine, the CDR3 has 14 amino acids. Just CDR3 DNA is preserved here, 42 bases in frame from base 1. The CDR3 regions of human TCRbeta chains were analyzed by immunosequencing. On the authors' methods: TCRs in the repertoires were compared against a reference library of SARS-CoV-2-specific TCRs that had been generated with the MIRA antigen-specificity platform. Breadth was defined as the fraction of unique TCRs that were SARS-CoV-2-associated, and depth was defined as the fraction of total T cells that were SARS-CoV-2-associated. Using the MIRA data, each spike-specific TCR was mapped to the spike region that the TCR reacts to and placed in a CD4 or CD8 class. Log10-transformed breadth and depth values were compared by one-way ANOVA with Sidak's multiple comparisons tests. Held by TCRdb, this immuneACCESS table contains in-frame sequences only and omits some clones. Under half of the omission traces to an unresolved V gene where checked; the cause of the rest is unknown. V and J calls and clone size are copied from that table; D and trimming were computed from the DNA. The sample table lists some 200,000 clones, more than 90% of them with a count of one. Jointly, the top ten make up about 3.5% of the sample.

Explained via the paper, the time point label denotes: about 28 days (+/-7) after the second vaccine dose. Interpreted using the paper, the treatment or condition label stands for: meningococcal conjugate vaccine given as trial control. Vaccinee samples were obtained from the UK trials COV001 and COV002, which included a single-blind randomized controlled phase 2/3 trial of AZD1222 (ChAdOx1 nCoV-19) in healthy adults. For TCRbeta chain sequencing, PBMC samples were collected from trial participants at day 0 and at day 28 after the second dose. A note on this clone: Its target antigen remains unknown. The input lacks base qualities; no much larger clone sits a single base away.

Sequences were derived from peripheral blood, sampled 28 days after the second dose of the MenACWY control vaccine. This receptor was identified in an adult who received the MenACWY meningococcal vaccine as a control. Here the chain combines TRBV5-1 and TRBJ2-1, with no confidently assigned D gene. The bases are TGCGCCAGCAGCAGCTCGTGGACGAGTCCGCAGCAGTTCTTC. It is translated as CASSSSWTSPQQFF.